The 13 T cell receptor beta chains listed next were all sequenced from one sample in a study of shared clonotypes between healthy human individuals. Repertoires were generated with immunoSEQ multiplex PCR, while TCRdb's copy carries only in-frame clones and drops some. The sample shows hundreds of thousands of clones, roughly 97% of them seen only once. The sequencing sample was made of naive CD4+ T cells sorted from blood. Described subset: CD45RA+ positively selected. The receptor set was obtained from a woman aged 30 to 39 in good health.

The J gene is TRBJ1-4, the V gene TRBV28; 8 nucleotides match TRBD1. The CDR3 totals 15 residues. V was clipped by 6 bases and J by 4 bases; unmatched bases: 7. CDR1 and CDR2 from the germline V gene are MDHEN and SYDVKM. In nucleotides, the CDR3 is TGTGCCAGCAGATCCCCGGGACAGGATAATGAAAAACTGTTTTTT. Translation gives CASRSPGQDNEKLFF.

The chain is built from TRBV7-9 and TRBJ2-3; a possible D gene is TRBD2 (6 bases). The germline V gene encodes CDR1 SEHNR and CDR2 FQNEAQ (reference sequence). The CDR3 is 18 amino acids. Trimming pared 6 bases from V and 0 bases from J, leaving 22 bases between. CDR3 sequence (DNA): TGTGCCAGCAGTCACTGGGGCTCTAGCGCCACTAGCACAGATACGCAGTATTTT. Protein product: CASSHWGSSATSTDTQYF.

V gene TRBV18 combines with J gene TRBJ1-1; D gene uncertain. V shed 3 bases and J shed 3 bases, with 17 bases lying between them. This CDR3 contains 16 residues. The germline V gene has CDR1 KGHSH and CDR2 LQKENI. The CDR3: CASSPFVWEGYTEAFF. CDR3 DNA sequence: TGTGCCAGCTCACCGTTTGTCTGGGAGGGTTACACTGAAGCTTTCTTT. The variable domain in full, completed from reference TRBV18 and TRBJ1-1, reads NAGVMQNPRHLVRRRGQEARLRCSPMKGHSHVYWYRQLPEEGLKFMVYLQKENIIDESGMPKERFSAEFPKEGPSILRIQQVVRGDSAAYFCASSPFVWEGYTEAFFGQGTRLTVV.

Comments on this clone: The same CDR3 is also encoded by other DNA sequences in this sample. The genes are TRBV2 and TRBJ2-3; TRBD2 is a possible D gene (6 bases). The CDR3 totals 14 residues. V lost 3 bases and J lost 2, with 9 bases in between. Germline values: CDR1 SNHLY, CDR2 FYNNEI. The CDR3 loop reads CASSEGLDTDTQYF. The CDR3 DNA is TGTGCCAGCAGTGAGGGACTCGACACAGATACGCAGTATTTT.

This sequence joins TRBV18 and TRBJ2-5, with TRBD1 as a possible D gene (6 bases). Trimming stripped 0 bases from V and 4 bases from J, with 18 bases between. The CDR3 is 17 residues long. Per the germline V gene, CDR1 is KGHSH and CDR2 is LQKENI. The CDR3 region has the DNA TGTGCCAGCTCACCACCAGGATCAGGAGGACAGATAGAGACCCAGTACTTC. Its translation: CASSPPGSGGQIETQYF.

The V and J genes are TRBV7-9 and TRBJ2-7; 10 bases map to TRBD2. This CDR3 has 15 residues. V gave up 5 bases and J gave up 2 bases; unmatched junction bases: 6. Per the germline V gene, CDR1 is SEHNR and CDR2 is FQNEAQ (reference sequence). The CDR3 DNA reads TGTGCCAGCAGCACGCGACTAGCGGGTACCTACGAGCAGTACTTC. It translates to CASSTRLAGTYEQYF.

V is TRBV27 and J is TRBJ2-7; 10 positions match TRBD2. The CDR3 totals 16 residues. Germline CDR1 reads MNHEY; CDR2 reads SMNVEV (reference sequence). The V gene end was trimmed by 6 bases and the J gene end by 3 bases; junction bases not matched to a gene: 11. The CDR3 sequence: CASRSIAGGGLYEQYF. DNA for the CDR3: TGTGCCAGCAGATCAATAGCGGGAGGAGGGCTCTACGAGCAGTACTTC.

The chain recombines TRBV29-1 with TRBJ2-1; D is ambiguous. Germline CDR1 SQVTM, CDR2 ANQGSEA. This CDR3 has 12 residues. Trimming took off 6 bases at V and 2 bases at J, with 8 bases between the two ends. CDR3 bases: TGCAGCGTCGCCCGGGCCTACAATGAGCAGTTCTTC. Its protein product is CSVARAYNEQFF.

The rearrangement joins TRBV5-8 to TRBJ2-7, with TRBD1 matching over 10 bases. CDR3 length: 17 residues. V lost 2 bases to trimming and J lost 2 bases; unmatched junction nucleotides: 10. The germline CDR1 and CDR2 sequences are SGHTS and YDEGEE. The CDR3 protein is CASSFRLGQGSAYEQYF. The CDR3 nucleotides read TGTGCCAGCAGCTTTCGGCTGGGACAGGGGAGTGCCTACGAGCAGTACTTC.

The chain is built from TRBV5-4 and TRBJ2-6, with TRBD1 matching 9 bases. CDR3 length equals 14 residues. Trimming took 4 bases from V and 6 from J; bases not matched to a gene: 2. Germline CDR1 reads SGHNT; CDR2 reads YYREEE (reference sequence). The CDR3 spells CASSGDRAANVLTF. As DNA, the CDR3 is TGTGCCAGCAGCGGGGACAGGGCGGCCAACGTCCTGACTTTC.

The genes are TRBV6-5 and TRBJ2-2; D might be TRBD2 (6 bases). This CDR3 region has 16 residues. The germline V gene encodes CDR1 MNHEY and CDR2 SVGAGI. V was clipped by 0 bases and J by 0 bases, with 8 bases between them. The CDR3 is CASSYSRGANTGELFF. For the CDR3, the DNA is TGTGCCAGCAGTTACTCGCGCGGGGCGAACACCGGGGAGCTGTTTTTT.

This chain joins TRBV19 and TRBJ2-7; 7 bases agree with TRBD1. J was trimmed by 4 bases and V by 3 bases; bases with no gene match: 6. The CDR3 consists of 14 residues. Germline values: CDR1 LNHDA, CDR2 SQIVND (reference sequence). Here the CDR3 DNA reads TGTGCCAGTAGTATGGGGGACAGAGTTTACGAGCAGTACTTC. This sequence encodes CASSMGDRVYEQYF.

The gene calls are TRBV25-1 and TRBJ1-4; D possibly corresponds to TRBD1 (5 bases). The V end lost 4 bases, the J end lost 8 bases, and 11 bases lay between the germline ends. This CDR3 spans 13 amino acids. The germline V gene has CDR1 MGHDK and CDR2 SYGVNS. CDR3 protein: CASSVAGQEKLFF. The CDR3 bases are TGTGCCAGCAGTGTCGCGGGGCAGGAAAAACTGTTTTTT. The full variable domain, with the rest looked up from reference TRBV25-1 and TRBJ1-4, is EADIYQTPRYLVIGTGKKITLECSQTMGHDKMYWYQQDPGMELHLIHYSYGVNSTEKGDLSSESTVSRIRTEHFPLTLESARPSHTSQYLCASSVAGQEKLFFGSGTQLSVL.